This T cell receptor (beta chain) was obtained from a study of OX40 agonist ivuxolimab in advanced cancers. Whole-study findings and limits: Also present in some nonresponders was a low level of normalized T-cell clonal expansion.

TCRdb's table, derived via immunoSEQ multiplex PCR, lists solely in-frame clones and lacks some. The data show about 51,000 clones, about 80% seen once. Trimming pared 5 bases from V and 0 bases from J, leaving 10 bases between. Germline V gene lookup returns CDR1 SGHAT and CDR2 FQNNGV. The CDR3 contains 15 residues. Note on this clone: Its antigen is still unknown.

The sample in question was CD4+ or CD8+ T cells sorted from blood, obtained in a trial of the OX40 agonist ivuxolimab. The receptor's source is an adult with an advanced solid tumor such as melanoma, head and neck, liver or kidney cancer. The chain couples TRBV11-2 to TRBJ2-2; TRBD1 might be the D (6 bases). The CDR3: CASSPRQANTGELFF. In nucleotides, the CDR3 is TGTGCCAGCAGCCCACGACAGGCGAACACCGGGGAGCTGTTTTTT. The full variable domain, rest sourced from reference TRBV11-2 and TRBJ2-2, is EAGVAQSPRYKIIEKRQSVAFWCNPISGHATLYWYQQILGQGPKLLIQFQNNGVVDDSQLPKDRFSAERLKGVDSTLKIQPAKLEDSAVYLCASSPRQANTGELFFGEGSRLTVL.